The entry below gives a single T cell receptor (beta chain) sequence along with its context. The data derive from a study of neurological immune-mediated disorders. Looked up from germline, CDR1 is SNHLY and CDR2 is FYNNEI. The CDR3 is made up of 19 amino acids. Unmatched junction bases numbered 18, after V lost 7 bases and J lost 0 bases. TCRdb reprocessed the 5' RACE reads via MiXCR and lists one record per CDR3 protein. The profile shows about 59,000 distinct CDR3 sequences, about 13% of them singletons. This chain uses TRBV2 with TRBJ2-1, with 7 bases matching TRBD2. This TCR was sampled from an older woman with HTLV-1-associated myelopathy (HAM/TSP). The sequencing input was PBMCs. The CDR3 region has the DNA TGTGCCAGCAATAAAGGACTAGGGCGGGAGTGGGACTCCTACAATGAGCAGTTCTTC. As protein: CASNKGLGREWDSYNEQFF.